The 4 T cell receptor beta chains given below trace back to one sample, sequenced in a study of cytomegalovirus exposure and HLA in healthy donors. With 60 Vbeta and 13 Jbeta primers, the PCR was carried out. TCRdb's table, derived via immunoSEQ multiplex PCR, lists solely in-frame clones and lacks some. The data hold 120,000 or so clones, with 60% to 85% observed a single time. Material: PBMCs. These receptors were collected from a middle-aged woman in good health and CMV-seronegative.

The CDR3 reads CASSSLDRDEQYF. Here the CDR3 DNA reads TGTGCCAGCAGTTCCCTGGACAGGGACGAGCAGTACTTC. The J gene is TRBJ2-7, the V gene TRBV28, with 8 bases that match TRBD1. Germline V gene data show CDR1 as MDHEN and CDR2 as SYDVKM. The CDR3 spans 13 residues. The V and J ends lost 4 bases and 5 bases, in that order; junction bases with no gene match: 4.

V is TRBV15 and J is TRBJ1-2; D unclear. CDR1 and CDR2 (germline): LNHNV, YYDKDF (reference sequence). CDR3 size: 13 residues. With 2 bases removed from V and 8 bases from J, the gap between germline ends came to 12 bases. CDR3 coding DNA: TGTGCCACCAGCAGAACTACTTTGGCGGGCTACACCTTC. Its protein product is CATSRTTLAGYTF.

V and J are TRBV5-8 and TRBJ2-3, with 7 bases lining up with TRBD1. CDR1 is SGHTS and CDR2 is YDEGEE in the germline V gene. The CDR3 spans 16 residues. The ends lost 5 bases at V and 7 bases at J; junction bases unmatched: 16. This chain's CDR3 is CASSFPPGQMDHTQYF. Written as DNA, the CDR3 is TGTGCCAGCAGTTTTCCTCCGGGACAGATGGACCATACGCAGTATTTT.

The CDR3 region is CASSQGLAVYEQYF. The CDR3 DNA reads TGTGCCAGCAGCCAGGGACTAGCGGTCTACGAGCAGTACTTC. The V and J genes are TRBV7-2 and TRBJ2-7, with 11 bases fitting TRBD2. Germline CDR1 and CDR2: SGHTA and FQGNSA. V lost 5 bases and J lost 3; bases outside the gene matches: 3. The CDR3 is made up of 14 amino acids.